This TCR beta chain came from a study of blood T cell repertoires in COVID-19. At the level of the study: Acute and convalescent COVID-19 specimens originated in the United States, Italy and Spain.

Assay used: immunoSEQ multiplex PCR; TCRdb lists only in-frame clones, some missing. The sample yields 400,000 or so clones, 75% to 90% seen once. All enrollees were about 18 to 89 years old and from about 25 US areas. Two negative PCRs, clearance, or symptom resolution were required of recovered Cohort 3 donors. The length of the CDR3 is 13 residues. V lost 3 bases and J lost 5, with 8 bases in between. Germline values: CDR1 MDHEN, CDR2 SYDVKM. The chain combines TRBV28 with TRBJ2-1; no clear D. This clonotype originated in a young man who had recovered from COVID-19. The specimen was PBMCs or T cells enriched from blood (not recorded which). In DNA, the CDR3 is TGTGCCAGCAGTTTTGTCCTTGACAATGAGCAGTTCTTC. This codes for CASSFVLDNEQFF.